This T cell receptor beta chain was recovered during a study of control samples from healthy donors and cancer patients. Sequencing was performed with immunoSEQ multiplex PCR; in TCRdb, only in-frame clones are kept and a portion is missing. The repertoire holds 400,000 to 450,000 clones, with 90% as singletons. With 0 bases removed from V and 0 bases from J, the gap between germline ends came to 14 bases. There are 17 residues in the CDR3. Germline loops: CDR1 MNHNS, CDR2 SASEGT. The material sequenced was PBMCs. The clonotype was recovered from a middle-aged man with head and neck cancer. This chain uses TRBV6-1 with TRBJ1-2; possibly TRBD1 for D (6 bases). CDR3 amino acids: CASSEAARGGTNYGYTF. The DNA for the CDR3 is TGTGCCAGCAGTGAAGCGGCCAGGGGAGGAACTAACTATGGCTACACCTTC.